This TCR beta chain was identified in a study of immune evolution from preneoplasia to lung adenocarcinoma. Regarding the study as a whole: Normal lung had the highest top T cell clone frequencies.

Comments on this clone: What it recognizes is unknown.

The CDR3 contains 16 residues. Germline V CDR1 and CDR2: SGHVS, FQNEAQ. The germline V and J ends were trimmed by 2 bases and 1 base, with 13 bases remaining between them. Some clones are missing from TCRdb's copy, which holds only in-frame ones; the method was immunoSEQ multiplex PCR. The sample consists of roughly 4,600 clones, around four fifths of them appearing once. Sequencing was done on a sample of FFPE adjacent normal lung tissue. The sequence came from a donor at least 70 years old with lung adenocarcinoma. The V and J genes are TRBV7-8 and TRBJ2-3, with D perhaps assigned TRBD1 or TRBD2 (5 bases each). The CDR3 loop reads CASSLIAGAGTDTQYF. DNA of the CDR3: TGTGCCAGCAGCTTAATTGCCGGGGCCGGCACAGATACGCAGTATTTT.